This T cell receptor beta chain was recorded in a study of T cell repertoires in aging, cancer and after chemotherapy. The study's findings and limits: Across the chemotherapy interval, each cancer cohort showed higher median generation probability, suggesting thymic rebound. Untreated cancer patients had significantly lower blood TCR diversity than age-matched healthy donors.

Amplification of TCR beta used genomic DNA extracted from peripheral blood. Trimming left V 7 bases short and J 5 bases short, with 8 bases between. Germline loops: CDR1 SGHAT, CDR2 FQDESV (reference sequence). The CDR3 length is 12 residues. A mixed TRB-A/B primer pool amplified rearranged TRB by multiplex touch-down PCR. TCRdb recomputed calls from the multiplex PCR reads with MiXCR, one row per CDR3 protein. The sample gives 950 to 1,200 distinct CDR3 sequences, roughly 30% of which show up once; 25% to 30% is in the top ten. In its sample, this clonotype is large. Its target is unknown. This receptor was identified in a human donor with a solid tumor. This chain uses TRBV11-1 with TRBJ1-4, with D unclear. The sequenced sample consisted of blood. This chain's CDR3 is CASNQRNEKLFF. The CDR3 nucleotides are TGTGCCAGCAATCAGAGGAATGAAAAACTGTTTTTT.